This paragraph covers one TCR beta chain sequence. This table comes from immunoSEQ multiplex PCR, and its TCRdb copy is limited to in-frame clones, with some not included. Of over 200,000 clones in the sample, approximately 85% were seen once. V lost 5 bases to trimming and J lost 3 bases, with 14 bases between them. From germline, CDR1 is MNHEY and CDR2 SMNVEV (reference sequence). The CDR3 spans 14 residues. Donors in Cohort 3 who had recovered were those with two negative PCRs, healthcare professional clearance, or resolution of their symptoms. The data belong to a study of blood T cell repertoires in COVID-19. Background on the study: Sources were T cells, B-cell-depleted T cells, or PBMCs; the material itself was cDNA or gDNA.

Sequencing used PBMCs or T cells enriched from blood (not recorded which). This chain links TRBV27 with TRBJ2-7; unclear D gene. The receptor was derived from a woman between 50 and 59 years old who had recovered from COVID-19. CDR3 sequence (DNA): TGTGCCAGCAGTCTTTCGATTTCGAGCTACGAGCAGTACTTC. Its translation is CASSLSISSYEQYF.